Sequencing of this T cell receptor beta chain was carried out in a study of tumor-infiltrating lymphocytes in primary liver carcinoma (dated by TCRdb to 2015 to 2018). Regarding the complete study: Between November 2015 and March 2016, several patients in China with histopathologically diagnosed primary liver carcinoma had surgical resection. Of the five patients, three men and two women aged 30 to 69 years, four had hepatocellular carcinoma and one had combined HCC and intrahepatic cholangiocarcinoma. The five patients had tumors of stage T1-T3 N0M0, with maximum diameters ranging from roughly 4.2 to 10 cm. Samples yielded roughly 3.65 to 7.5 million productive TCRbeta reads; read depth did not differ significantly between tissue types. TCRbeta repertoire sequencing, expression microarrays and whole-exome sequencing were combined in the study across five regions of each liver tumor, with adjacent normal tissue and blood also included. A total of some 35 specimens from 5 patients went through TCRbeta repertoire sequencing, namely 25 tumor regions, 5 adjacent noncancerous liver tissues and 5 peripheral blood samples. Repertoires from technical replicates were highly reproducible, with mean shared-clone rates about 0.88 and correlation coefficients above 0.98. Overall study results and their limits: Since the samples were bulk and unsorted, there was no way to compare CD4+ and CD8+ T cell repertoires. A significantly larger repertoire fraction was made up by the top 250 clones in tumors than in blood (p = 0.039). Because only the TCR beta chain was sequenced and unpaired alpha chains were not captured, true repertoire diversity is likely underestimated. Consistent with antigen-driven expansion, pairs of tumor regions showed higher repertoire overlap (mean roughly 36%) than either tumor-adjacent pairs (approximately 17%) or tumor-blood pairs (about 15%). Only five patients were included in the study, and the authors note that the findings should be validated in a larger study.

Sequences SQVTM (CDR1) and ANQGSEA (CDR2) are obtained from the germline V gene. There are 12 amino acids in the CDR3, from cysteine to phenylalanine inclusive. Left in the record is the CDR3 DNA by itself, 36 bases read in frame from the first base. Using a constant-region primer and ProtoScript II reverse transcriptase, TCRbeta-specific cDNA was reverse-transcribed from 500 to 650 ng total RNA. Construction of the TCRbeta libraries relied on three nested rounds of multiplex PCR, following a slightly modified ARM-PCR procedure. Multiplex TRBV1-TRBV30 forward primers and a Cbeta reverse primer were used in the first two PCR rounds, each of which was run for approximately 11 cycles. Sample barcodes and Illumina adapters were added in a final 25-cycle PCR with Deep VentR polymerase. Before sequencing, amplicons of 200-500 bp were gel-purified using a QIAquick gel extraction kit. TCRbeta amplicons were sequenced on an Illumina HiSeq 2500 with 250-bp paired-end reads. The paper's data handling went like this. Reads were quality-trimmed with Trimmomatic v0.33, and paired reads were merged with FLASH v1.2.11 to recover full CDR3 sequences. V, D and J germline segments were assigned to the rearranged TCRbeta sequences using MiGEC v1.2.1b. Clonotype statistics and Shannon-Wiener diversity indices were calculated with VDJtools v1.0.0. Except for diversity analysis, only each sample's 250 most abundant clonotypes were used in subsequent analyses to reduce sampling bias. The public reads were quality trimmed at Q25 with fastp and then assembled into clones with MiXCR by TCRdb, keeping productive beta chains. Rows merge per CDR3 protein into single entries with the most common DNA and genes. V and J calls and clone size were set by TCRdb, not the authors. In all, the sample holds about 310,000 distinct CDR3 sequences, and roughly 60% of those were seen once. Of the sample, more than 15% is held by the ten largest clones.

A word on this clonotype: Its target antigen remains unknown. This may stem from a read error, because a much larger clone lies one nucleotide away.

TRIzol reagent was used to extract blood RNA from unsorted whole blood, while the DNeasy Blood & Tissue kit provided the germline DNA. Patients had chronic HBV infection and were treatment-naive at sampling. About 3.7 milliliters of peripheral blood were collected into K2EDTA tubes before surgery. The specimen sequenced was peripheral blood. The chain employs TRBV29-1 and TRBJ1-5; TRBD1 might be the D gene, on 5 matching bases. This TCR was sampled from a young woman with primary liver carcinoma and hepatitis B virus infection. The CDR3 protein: CGAGPVHQPQHF. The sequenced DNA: TGCGGGGCGGGTCCAGTCCATCAGCCCCAGCATTTT.